This T cell receptor (beta chain) was sequenced for a study of cytomegalovirus exposure and HLA in healthy donors. Broader study findings: Cytomegalovirus status was reportedly diagnosed by the classifier with high sensitivity and specificity. Later analysis found that TCR beta chains associated with HLA were more clonally expanded than other, equally common chains.

It was with 60 Vbeta and 13 Jbeta primers that the PCR ran. TCRdb keeps only in-frame clones here, not all; method: immunoSEQ multiplex PCR. The sample yields approximately 190,000 clones, over 75% seen once. In regard to this clone: Its specificity is not known.

Healthy individuals who donated bone marrow served as the donors. CDR1 and CDR2 (germline): WNHNN, SYGVQD (reference sequence). This CDR3 has 14 amino acids. The J segment lost 5 bases and the V segment lost 6 bases, leaving 2 bases of the junction unmatched. This receptor was obtained from a man in his forties or fifties in good health and CMV-seropositive. The J gene is TRBJ2-1, the V gene TRBV10-1, with 12 bases matching TRBD1. Input material: PBMCs. CDR3 nucleotides: TGCGCCAGCAGGGGGACAGGGGGCCACAATGAGCAGTTCTTC. Translating it yields CASRGTGGHNEQFF.